This T cell receptor (beta chain) was recovered during a study of T cell changes during pregnancy in multiple sclerosis. Measured with immunoSEQ multiplex PCR; TCRdb has only the in-frame clones, and not every one. The repertoire has around 52,000 clones, 85% to 90% of them found once; the top ten carry approximately 5%. The sample holds a few counts of this clone. This CDR3 is built from 13 residues. The germline V and J ends were trimmed by 11 bases and 6 bases, with 17 bases remaining between them. Germline V gene lookup returns CDR1 SEHNR and CDR2 FQNEAQ (reference sequence). This receptor was obtained from a human donor whose cells served as feeder cells for cultures in a pregnancy study. The sample was peripheral blood from another person, used as feeder cells. The genes are TRBV7-9 and TRBJ2-1; D perhaps matches TRBD2 (5 bases). CDR3 sequence (DNA): TGTGCCCCCTCGGGCCTAGCCGCCAATGAGCAGTTCTTC. It specifies CAPSGLAANEQFF.